The 17 T cell receptor beta chains reported below all come from one sample, sequenced in a study of response to subunit inactivated influenza vaccine. Using its own MiXCR run on the RT-PCR reads, TCRdb lists one record per CDR3 protein. Seen here are 710,000 or so distinct CDR3 sequences, 15% to 19% observed once, and the top ten hold 11%. Material: PBMCs from blood, obtained approximately 13 days after vaccination. The source of these receptors is a man aged 50-60 years who received an inactivated influenza vaccine.

V gene TRBV11-2 combines with J gene TRBJ1-2; TRBD1 agrees at 7 bases. The length of the CDR3 is 15 residues. V shed 1 base, J shed 4 bases, and the junction held 6 bases outside the gene matches. Per germline, CDR1 SGHAT and CDR2 FQNNGV. CDR3 coding DNA: TGTGCCAGCAGCTTAGGACCCGGGACAGTCTATGGCTACACCTTC. Its protein product is CASSLGPGTVYGYTF. The variable domain in full, completed from reference TRBV11-2 and TRBJ1-2, reads EAGVAQSPRYKIIEKRQSVAFWCNPISGHATLYWYQQILGQGPKLLIQFQNNGVVDDSQLPKDRFSAERLKGVDSTLKIQPAKLEDSAVYLCASSLGPGTVYGYTFGSGTRLTVV.

The V call is TRBV12-3 or TRBV12-4, the J call TRBJ2-3; D possibly corresponds to TRBD1 (5 bases). Trimming stripped 5 bases from V and 3 bases from J, with 6 bases between. This CDR3 region has 12 residues. The CDR3 coding sequence is TGTGCCAGCAGTGGGGCAACAGATACGCAGTATTTT. It translates to CASSGATDTQYF.

This chain joins TRBV6-5 and TRBJ2-5; 11 positions match TRBD1. Trimming removed 2 bases from V and 0 bases from J; junction bases left unmatched: 8. Germline lookup yields CDR1 MNHEY and CDR2 SVGAGI. The length of the CDR3 is 18 residues. Here the CDR3 DNA reads TGTGCCAGCAGTTACGACGGACAGGGGGCCTCATACCAAGAGACCCAGTACTTC. Translated: CASSYDGQGASYQETQYF.

V is TRBV5-1 and J is TRBJ1-1; a weak D match, TRBD1 (5 bases). Trimming shortened V by 4 bases and J by 4 bases, and 20 bases separated the two germline ends. The CDR3 spans 16 residues. Looked up from germline, CDR1 is SGHRS and CDR2 is YFSETQ. The CDR3 is CASSPQGLGGGTEAFF. As DNA, the CDR3 is TGCGCCAGCAGCCCCCAAGGATTGGGGGGGGGCACTGAAGCTTTCTTT. Supplemented by reference TRBV5-1 and TRBJ1-1, the full variable domain reads KAGVTQTPRYLIKTRGQQVTLSCSPISGHRSVSWYQQTPGQGLQFLFEYFSETQRNKGNFPGRFSGRQFSNSRSEMNVSTLELGDSALYLCASSPQGLGGGTEAFFGQGTRLTVV.

This clonotype was recorded a few times. This chain joins TRBV19 and TRBJ2-4; D perhaps matches TRBD1 (7 bases). CDR1 and CDR2 from the germline V gene are LNHDA and SQIVND (reference sequence). Deletions cut 3 bases from V and 9 bases from J, with 15 bases between. This CDR3 spans 14 amino acids. CDR3: CASSIKARGAIQYF. The CDR3 bases are TGTGCCAGTAGTATTAAGGCCAGGGGGGCCATTCAGTACTTC.

V gene TRBV6-1 combines with J gene TRBJ2-7; D remains ambiguous. V gave up 2 bases and J gave up 3 bases, with 8 bases separating them. This CDR3 comprises 13 residues. The germline V gene encodes CDR1 MNHNS and CDR2 SASEGT. The CDR3: CASSESVSYEQYF. CDR3 sequence (DNA): TGTGCCAGCAGTGAATCCGTCAGCTACGAGCAGTACTTC.

The V and J genes are TRBV6-5 and TRBJ2-6; D ambiguous. Germline V gene lookup returns CDR1 MNHEY and CDR2 SVGAGI. The CDR3 is 14 residues long. Trimming pared 4 bases from V and 2 bases from J, leaving 6 bases between. In nucleotides, the CDR3 is TGTGCCAGCAGTTCATACGCTGGGGCCAACGTCCTGACTTTC. This codes for CASSSYAGANVLTF.

The J gene is TRBJ1-1, the V gene TRBV5-1; D gene unclear. Per the germline V gene, CDR1 is SGHRS and CDR2 is YFSETQ. Trimming removed 3 bases from V and 1 base from J, with 10 bases in between. The CDR3 loop spans 14 amino acids. The CDR3 region is CASSYQDGNTEAFF. The CDR3 DNA sequence: TGCGCCAGCAGCTATCAGGACGGGAACACTGAAGCTTTCTTT.

There are a few counts of this clonotype. The chain recombines TRBV3-1 with TRBJ2-7, with 8 bases aligning to TRBD1. Germline V lookup: CDR1 LGHDT, CDR2 YNNKEL (reference sequence). V lost 0 bases, J lost 4 bases, and 5 bases stayed unmatched. The CDR3 runs 15 residues. CDR3 coding DNA: TGTGCCAGCAGCCAAGAAGGGACAGGAGGTTACGAGCAGTACTTC. This translates into CASSQEGTGGYEQYF.

This clonotype has more than one count but fewer than ten. The gene calls are TRBV4-3 and TRBJ2-3; no reliable D call. The germline V gene encodes CDR1 LGHNA and CDR2 YSLEER. V dropped 0 bases and J dropped 2 bases, with 9 bases sitting between them. The CDR3 contains 15 residues. CDR3 DNA sequence: TGCGCCAGCAGCCAAGACCTTCGAGCCACAGATACGCAGTATTTT. Translated: CASSQDLRATDTQYF.

This clonotype turned up a few times. V gene TRBV10-3 combines with J gene TRBJ1-5; D remains ambiguous. The CDR3 sequence is 12 residues long. V was pared by 3 bases and J by 6 bases, with 6 bases between. Germline V gives CDR1 ENHRY, CDR2 SYGVKD. As DNA, the CDR3 is TGTGCCATCAGTGACTCCACTCAGCCCCAGCATTTT. Encoded protein: CAISDSTQPQHF.

In this sample, this clonotype turned up a few times. This sequence joins TRBV12-3 or TRBV12-4 and TRBJ2-6, with D perhaps TRBD1 or TRBD2 (5 bases each). Trimming removed 6 bases from V and 4 bases from J, with 22 bases in between. CDR3 length: 18 residues. Here the CDR3 reads CASSHPVERGAGANVLTF. The CDR3 DNA is TGTGCCAGCAGCCACCCGGTTGAGAGGGGCGCGGGGGCCAACGTCCTGACTTTC.

The chain is built from TRBV7-8 and TRBJ2-1, with TRBD2 identical over 10 bases. The CDR3 consists of 16 residues. Per the germline V gene, CDR1 is SGHVS and CDR2 is FQNEAQ. V was pared by 5 bases and J by 8 bases, with 12 bases of the junction left unmatched. The CDR3 sequence is CASSPRWSGGGYEQFF. The CDR3, as DNA: TGTGCCAGCAGCCCCCGGTGGAGCGGGGGGGGCTATGAGCAGTTCTTC. The full variable domain, with the rest looked up from reference TRBV7-8 and TRBJ2-1, is GAGVSQSPRYKVAKRGQDVALRCDPISGHVSLFWYQQALGQGPEFLTYFQNEAQLDKSGLPSDRFFAERPEGSVSTLKIQRTQQEDSAVYLCASSPRWSGGGYEQFFGPGTRLTVL.

This clonotype was seen many times. J is TRBJ1-4 and V is TRBV5-1; TRBD1 is a possible D gene (6 bases). The CDR3 covers 14 residues. Germline loops: CDR1 SGHRS, CDR2 YFSETQ. With 6 bases removed from V and 4 bases from J, the gap between germline ends came to 13 bases. In DNA, the CDR3 is TGCGCCAGCACACTGGGGGGCGTTAATGAAAAACTGTTTTTT. It specifies CASTLGGVNEKLFF. Based on the CDR3 plus reference TRBV5-1 and TRBJ1-4, the full variable domain is KAGVTQTPRYLIKTRGQQVTLSCSPISGHRSVSWYQQTPGQGLQFLFEYFSETQRNKGNFPGRFSGRQFSNSRSEMNVSTLELGDSALYLCASTLGGVNEKLFFGSGTQLSVL.

CDR3 in DNA: TGCAGTGCTAGAGACCCGACAGGGAACACTGAAGCTTTCTTT. It specifies CSARDPTGNTEAFF. This rearrangement joins TRBV20-1 to TRBJ1-1, with a tentative D call TRBD1 (6 bases). Germline V CDR1 and CDR2: DFQATT, SNEGSKA (reference sequence). The CDR3 totals 14 residues. Trimming cost V 0 bases and J 1 base, with 9 bases left between them.

This chain joins TRBV4-2 and TRBJ1-1, with 8 bases that match TRBD1. Per the germline V gene, CDR1 is LGHNA and CDR2 is YNFKEQ. There are 15 residues in the CDR3. The junction had 7 bases not matched to a gene; V was cut back by 6 bases and J by 1 base. CDR3 sequence reads: CASSRQGTGNTEAFF. DNA for the CDR3: TGTGCCAGCAGTCGACAAGGGACAGGGAACACTGAAGCTTTCTTT.

This clonotype was seen only a few times. V usage is TRBV5-1 and J usage is TRBJ2-1; tentative D call: TRBD1 (6 bases). Germline values: CDR1 SGHRS, CDR2 YFSETQ. The CDR3 length is 16 residues. The V and J ends lost 4 bases and 6 bases respectively, with 20 bases between them. The CDR3 nucleotides read TGCGCCAGCAGCCCAAACTCTAACAGGGTGAGCAATGAGCAGTTCTTC. Protein product: CASSPNSNRVSNEQFF.